These T cell receptor beta chains were read from a single sample in a study of beta chain features in type 1 diabetes. TCRdb's copy holds only in-frame clones and misses some; the assay was immunoSEQ multiplex PCR. Of about 740,000 clones in the sample, around an eighth were seen once. Sequenced material: naive CD4+ T cells from blood. The receptors here all came from a man aged 18 to 35 with type 1 diabetes. The CDR3 runs from the conserved cysteine through the conserved F or W. Fields, in order: J gene, clone size, V gene, D gene, CDR3 protein, CDR3 DNA. The D gene is left open where the match is weak. Size values are once, few and many counts, or a class for expanded clones, and some rows have none.

j_gene: TRBJ2-1
abundance: .
v_gene: TRBV2
d_gene: .
CDR3aa: CASQAYNEQFF
CDR3nt: TGTGCCAGCCAGGCCTACAATGAGCAGTTCTTC

j_gene: TRBJ1-3
abundance: .
v_gene: TRBV7-6
d_gene: .
CDR3aa: CASSSDSGNTIYF
CDR3nt: TGTGCCAGCAGCTCTGACTCTGGAAACACCATATATTTT

j_gene: TRBJ1-2
abundance: .
v_gene: TRBV7-9
d_gene: .
CDR3aa: CASSLSVNQQGTGGYTF
CDR3nt: TGTGCCAGCAGCTTATCGGTTAATCAACAGGGCACTGGAGGCTACACCTTC

j_gene: TRBJ1-1
abundance: few
v_gene: TRBV6-5
d_gene: .
CDR3aa: CAISPGRMGSEAFF
CDR3nt: TGTGCCATCTCACCGGGTCGAATGGGGTCTGAAGCTTTCTTT

j_gene: TRBJ1-5
abundance: .
v_gene: TRBV2
d_gene: TRBD1
CDR3aa: CASSEQTGAQPQHF
CDR3nt: TGTGCCAGCAGTGAACAGACAGGGGCTCAGCCCCAGCATTTT

j_gene: TRBJ2-7
abundance: .
v_gene: TRBV18
d_gene: .
CDR3aa: CASSPSSSVYEQYF
CDR3nt: TGTGCCAGCTCACCAAGCAGTTCCGTCTACGAGCAGTACTTC

j_gene: TRBJ2-2
abundance: .
v_gene: TRBV29-1
d_gene: .
CDR3aa: CSVEFTFANTGELFF
CDR3nt: TGCAGCGTTGAATTCACATTCGCGAACACCGGGGAGCTGTTTTTT

j_gene: TRBJ2-7
abundance: few
v_gene: TRBV4-1
d_gene: TRBD1
CDR3aa: CASSQGDRGYYEQYF
CDR3nt: TGCGCCAGCAGCCAAGGGGACAGGGGGTACTACGAGCAGTACTTC

j_gene: TRBJ1-6
abundance: .
v_gene: TRBV5-1
d_gene: TRBD1
CDR3aa: CASSLGRDRGPSPLHF
CDR3nt: TGCGCCAGCAGCTTGGGCCGGGACAGGGGCCCTTCACCCCTCCACTTT

j_gene: TRBJ2-3
abundance: .
v_gene: TRBV28
d_gene: .
CDR3aa: CASSLGGYTDTQYF
CDR3nt: TGTGCCAGCAGTTTAGGGGGGTACACAGATACGCAGTATTTT

j_gene: TRBJ2-1
abundance: few
v_gene: TRBV7-9
d_gene: .
CDR3aa: CASSLTDVVQFF
CDR3nt: TGTGCCAGCAGCCTCACGGATGTGGTGCAGTTCTTC

j_gene: TRBJ2-7
abundance: .
v_gene: TRBV7-2
d_gene: TRBD2
CDR3aa: CASSSGLAGAYEQYF
CDR3nt: TGTGCCAGCAGCTCGGGACTAGCGGGGGCCTACGAGCAGTACTTC

j_gene: TRBJ2-7
abundance: .
v_gene: TRBV10-3
d_gene: .
CDR3aa: CAISQGSYEQYF
CDR3nt: TGTGCCATCAGTCAAGGCTCCTACGAGCAGTACTTC

j_gene: TRBJ2-5
abundance: few
v_gene: TRBV5-1
d_gene: .
CDR3aa: CASSLRGETQYF
CDR3nt: TGCGCCAGCAGCCTTAGAGGGGAGACCCAGTACTTC

j_gene: TRBJ2-5
abundance: .
v_gene: TRBV11-2
d_gene: .
CDR3aa: CASSLDLGARGQETQYF
CDR3nt: TGTGCCAGCAGCTTAGATCTGGGGGCGCGGGGCCAAGAGACCCAGTACTTC